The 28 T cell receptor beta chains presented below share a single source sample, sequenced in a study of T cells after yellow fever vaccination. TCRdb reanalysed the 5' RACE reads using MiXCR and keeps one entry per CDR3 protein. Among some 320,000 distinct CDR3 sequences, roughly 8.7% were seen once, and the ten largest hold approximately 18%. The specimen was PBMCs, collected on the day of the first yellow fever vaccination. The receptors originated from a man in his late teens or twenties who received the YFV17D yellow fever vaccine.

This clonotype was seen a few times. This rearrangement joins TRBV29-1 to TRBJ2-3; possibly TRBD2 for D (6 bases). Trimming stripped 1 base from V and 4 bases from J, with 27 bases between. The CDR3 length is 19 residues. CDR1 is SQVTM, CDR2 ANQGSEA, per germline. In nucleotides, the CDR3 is TGCAGCGTTGAAGGGCATGAGATCTCCCGGGACTTGGGCCCAGATACGCAGTATTTT. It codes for CSVEGHEISRDLGPDTQYF.

The CDR3 loop reads CASSPTRQGYNEQFF. CDR3 DNA sequence: TGTGCCAGCAGCCCCACCCGACAGGGGTACAATGAGCAGTTCTTC. The gene calls are TRBV7-2 and TRBJ2-1, with TRBD1 matching over 8 bases. The CDR3 is made up of 15 amino acids. J gave up 4 bases and V 5 bases, and 7 bases lay outside the gene matches. Germline values: CDR1 SGHTA, CDR2 FQGNSA.

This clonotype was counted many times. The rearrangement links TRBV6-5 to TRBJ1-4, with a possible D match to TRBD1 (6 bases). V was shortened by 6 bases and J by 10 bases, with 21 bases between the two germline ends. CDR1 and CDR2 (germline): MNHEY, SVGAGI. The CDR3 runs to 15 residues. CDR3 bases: TGTGCCAGCAGCCCGTGGGGGCCCGGGCCAGGAAAACTGTTTTTT. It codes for CASSPWGPGPGKLFF.

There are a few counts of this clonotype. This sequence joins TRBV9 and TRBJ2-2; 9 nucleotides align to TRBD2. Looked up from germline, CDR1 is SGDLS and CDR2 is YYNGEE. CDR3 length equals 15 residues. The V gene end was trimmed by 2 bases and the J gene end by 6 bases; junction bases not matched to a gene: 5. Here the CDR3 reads CASSVGTSSAGELFF. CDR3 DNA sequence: TGTGCCAGCAGCGTGGGGACTAGCAGCGCCGGGGAGCTGTTTTTT.

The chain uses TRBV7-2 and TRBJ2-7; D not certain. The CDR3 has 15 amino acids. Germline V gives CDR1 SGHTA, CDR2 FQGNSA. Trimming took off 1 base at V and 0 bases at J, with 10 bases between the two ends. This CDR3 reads CASSLGASSSYEQYV. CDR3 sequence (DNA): TGTGCCAGCAGCTTAGGGGCGTCGAGCTCCTACGAGCAGTACGTC.

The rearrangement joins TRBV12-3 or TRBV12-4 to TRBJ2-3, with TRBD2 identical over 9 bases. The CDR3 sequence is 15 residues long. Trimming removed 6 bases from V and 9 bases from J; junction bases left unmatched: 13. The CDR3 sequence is CASSPQAGGAVTQYF. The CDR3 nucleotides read TGTGCCAGCAGCCCGCAGGCGGGGGGGGCAGTCACGCAGTATTTT.

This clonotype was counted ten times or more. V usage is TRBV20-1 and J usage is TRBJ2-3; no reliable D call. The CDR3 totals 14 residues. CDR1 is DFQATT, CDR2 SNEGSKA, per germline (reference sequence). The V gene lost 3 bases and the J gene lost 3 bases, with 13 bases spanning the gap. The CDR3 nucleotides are TGCAGTGCTAGGGACCTGGCAAGGACAGATACGCAGTATTTT. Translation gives CSARDLARTDTQYF.

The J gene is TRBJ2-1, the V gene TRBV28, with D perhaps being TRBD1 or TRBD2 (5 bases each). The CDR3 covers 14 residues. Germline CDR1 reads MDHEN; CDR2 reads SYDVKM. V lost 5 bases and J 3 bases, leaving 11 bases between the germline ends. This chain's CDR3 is CASSHRGVYNEQFF. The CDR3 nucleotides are TGTGCCAGCAGTCACAGAGGGGTCTACAATGAGCAGTTCTTC.

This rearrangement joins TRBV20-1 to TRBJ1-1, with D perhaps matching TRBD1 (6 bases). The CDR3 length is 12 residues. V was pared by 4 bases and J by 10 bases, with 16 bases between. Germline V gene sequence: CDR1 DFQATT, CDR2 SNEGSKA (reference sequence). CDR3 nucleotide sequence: TGCAGTGCTACACTTACAGGGTCGGCAGCTTTCTTT. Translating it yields CSATLTGSAAFF.

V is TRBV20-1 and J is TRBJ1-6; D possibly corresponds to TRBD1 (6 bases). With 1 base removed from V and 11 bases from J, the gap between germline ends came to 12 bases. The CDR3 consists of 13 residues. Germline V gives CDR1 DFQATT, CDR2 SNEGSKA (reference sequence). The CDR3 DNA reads TGCAGTGCTAGAGTGACAGGCTGGACACCCCTCCACTTT. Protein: CSARVTGWTPLHF.

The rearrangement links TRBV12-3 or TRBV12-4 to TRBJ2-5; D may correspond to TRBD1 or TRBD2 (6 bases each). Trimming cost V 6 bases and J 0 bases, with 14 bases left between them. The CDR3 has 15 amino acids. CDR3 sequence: CASSIRGGYQETQYF. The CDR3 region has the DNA TGTGCCAGCAGCATTAGAGGGGGGTACCAAGAGACCCAGTACTTC.

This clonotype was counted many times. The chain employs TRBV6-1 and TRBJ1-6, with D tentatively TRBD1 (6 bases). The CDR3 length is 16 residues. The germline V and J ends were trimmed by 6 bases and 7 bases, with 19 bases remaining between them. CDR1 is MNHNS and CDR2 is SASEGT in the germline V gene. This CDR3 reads CASSDQGGLTNSPLHF. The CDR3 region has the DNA TGTGCCAGCAGCGATCAAGGGGGTCTGACCAATTCACCCCTCCACTTT.

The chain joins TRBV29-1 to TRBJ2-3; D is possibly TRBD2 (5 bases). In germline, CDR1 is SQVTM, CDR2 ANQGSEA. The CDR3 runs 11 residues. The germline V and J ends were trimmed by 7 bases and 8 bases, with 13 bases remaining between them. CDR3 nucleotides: TGCAGCGCACCCGTAGGGAGTACGCAGTATTTT. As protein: CSAPVGSTQYF.

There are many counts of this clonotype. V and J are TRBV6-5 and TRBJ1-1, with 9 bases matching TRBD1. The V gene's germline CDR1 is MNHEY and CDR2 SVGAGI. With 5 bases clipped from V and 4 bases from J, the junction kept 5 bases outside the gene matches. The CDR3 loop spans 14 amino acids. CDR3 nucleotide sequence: TGTGCCAGCAGTAGGGGGACAGGGCGCACTGAAGCTTTCTTT. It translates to CASSRGTGRTEAFF.

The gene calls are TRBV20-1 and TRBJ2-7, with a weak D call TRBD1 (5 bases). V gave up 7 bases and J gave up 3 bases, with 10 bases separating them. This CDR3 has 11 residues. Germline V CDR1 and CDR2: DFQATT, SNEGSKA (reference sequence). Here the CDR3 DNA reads TGCAGTGTCCCGGACAACTACGAGCAGTACGTC. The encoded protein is CSVPDNYEQYV.

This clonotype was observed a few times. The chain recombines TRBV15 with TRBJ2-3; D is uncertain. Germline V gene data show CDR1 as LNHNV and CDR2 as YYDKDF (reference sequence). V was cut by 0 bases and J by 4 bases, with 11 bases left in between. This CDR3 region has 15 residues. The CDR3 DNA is TGTGCCACCAGCAGAGATCGGCTAGACTCAGATACGCAGTATTTT. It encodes CATSRDRLDSDTQYF.

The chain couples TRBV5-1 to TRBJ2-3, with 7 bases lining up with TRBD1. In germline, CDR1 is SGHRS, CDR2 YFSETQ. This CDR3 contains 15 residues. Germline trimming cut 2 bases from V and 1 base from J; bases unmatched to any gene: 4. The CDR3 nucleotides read TGCGCCAGCAGCTTTGACAGGGTCGGCACAGATACGCAGTATTTT. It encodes CASSFDRVGTDTQYF.

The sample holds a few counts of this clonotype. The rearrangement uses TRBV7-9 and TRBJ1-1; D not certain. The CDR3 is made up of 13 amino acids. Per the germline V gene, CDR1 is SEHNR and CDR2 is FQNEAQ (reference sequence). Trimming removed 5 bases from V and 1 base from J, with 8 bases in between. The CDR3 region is CASSGLRNTEAFF. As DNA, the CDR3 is TGTGCCAGCAGCGGTCTTAGGAACACTGAAGCTTTCTTT.

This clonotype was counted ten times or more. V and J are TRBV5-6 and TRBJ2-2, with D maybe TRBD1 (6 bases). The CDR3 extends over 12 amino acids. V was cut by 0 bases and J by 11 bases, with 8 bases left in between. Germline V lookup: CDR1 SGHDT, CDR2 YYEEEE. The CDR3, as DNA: TGTGCCAGCAGCTTGGACAGGGTTGAGCTGTTTTTT. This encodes CASSLDRVELFF.

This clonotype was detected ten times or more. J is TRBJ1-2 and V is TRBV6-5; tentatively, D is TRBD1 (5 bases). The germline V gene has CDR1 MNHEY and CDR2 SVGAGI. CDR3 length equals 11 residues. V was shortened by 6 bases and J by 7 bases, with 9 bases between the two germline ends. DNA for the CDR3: TGTGCCAGCAGCCCAGGGTTTGGCTACACCTTC. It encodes CASSPGFGYTF.

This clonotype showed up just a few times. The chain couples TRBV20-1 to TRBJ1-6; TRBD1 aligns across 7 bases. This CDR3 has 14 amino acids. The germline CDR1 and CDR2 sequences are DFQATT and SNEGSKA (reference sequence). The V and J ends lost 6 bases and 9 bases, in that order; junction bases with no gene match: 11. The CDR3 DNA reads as TGCAGTGCCCGAGACAGGGCGCGCAGTTCACCCCTCCACTTT. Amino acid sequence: CSARDRARSSPLHF.

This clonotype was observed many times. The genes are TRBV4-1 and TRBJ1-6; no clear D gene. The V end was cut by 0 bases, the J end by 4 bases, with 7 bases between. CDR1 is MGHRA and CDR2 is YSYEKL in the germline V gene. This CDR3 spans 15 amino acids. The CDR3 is CASSQDGPYNSPLHF. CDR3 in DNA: TGCGCCAGCAGCCAAGATGGACCTTATAATTCACCCCTCCACTTT.

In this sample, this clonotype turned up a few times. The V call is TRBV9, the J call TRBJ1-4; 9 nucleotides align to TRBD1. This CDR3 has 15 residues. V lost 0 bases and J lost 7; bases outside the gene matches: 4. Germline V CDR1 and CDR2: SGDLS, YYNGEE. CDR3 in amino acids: CASSVVGTGTEKLFF. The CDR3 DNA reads TGTGCCAGCAGCGTAGTGGGGACAGGGACTGAAAAACTGTTTTTT. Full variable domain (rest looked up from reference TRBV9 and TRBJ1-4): DSGVTQTPKHLITATGQRVTLRCSPRSGDLSVYWYQQSLDQGLQFLIQYYNGEERAKGNILERFSAQQFPDLHSELNLSSLELGDSALYFCASSVVGTGTEKLFFGSGTQLSVL.

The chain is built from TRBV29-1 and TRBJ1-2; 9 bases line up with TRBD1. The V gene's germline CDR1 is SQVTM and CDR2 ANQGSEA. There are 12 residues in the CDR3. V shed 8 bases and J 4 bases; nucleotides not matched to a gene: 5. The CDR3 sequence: CSFLTGGYGYTF. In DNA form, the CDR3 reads TGCAGCTTCTTGACAGGGGGCTATGGCTACACCTTC.

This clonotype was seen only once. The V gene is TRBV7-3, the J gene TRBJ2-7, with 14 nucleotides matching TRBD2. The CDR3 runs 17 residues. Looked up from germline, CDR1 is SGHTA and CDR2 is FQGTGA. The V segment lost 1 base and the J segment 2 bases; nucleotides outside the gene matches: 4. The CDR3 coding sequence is TGTGCCAGCAGCTTAATGGGACTAGCGGGGGCCCCCTACGAGCAGTACTTC. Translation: CASSLMGLAGAPYEQYF.

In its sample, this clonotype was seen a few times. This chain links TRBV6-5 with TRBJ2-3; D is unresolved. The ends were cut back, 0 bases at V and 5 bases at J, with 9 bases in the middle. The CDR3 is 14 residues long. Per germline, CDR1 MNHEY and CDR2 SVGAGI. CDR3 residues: CASSYSKSQDTQYF. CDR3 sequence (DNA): TGTGCCAGCAGTTACTCGAAGTCACAAGATACGCAGTATTTT.

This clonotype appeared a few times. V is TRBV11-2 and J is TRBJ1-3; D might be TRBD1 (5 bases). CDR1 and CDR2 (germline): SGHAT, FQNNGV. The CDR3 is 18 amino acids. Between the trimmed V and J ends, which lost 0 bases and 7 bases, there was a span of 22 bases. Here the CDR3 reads CASSLEIVGTGVANTIYF. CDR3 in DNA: TGTGCCAGCAGCTTAGAAATTGTCGGGACGGGTGTCGCGAACACCATATATTTT.

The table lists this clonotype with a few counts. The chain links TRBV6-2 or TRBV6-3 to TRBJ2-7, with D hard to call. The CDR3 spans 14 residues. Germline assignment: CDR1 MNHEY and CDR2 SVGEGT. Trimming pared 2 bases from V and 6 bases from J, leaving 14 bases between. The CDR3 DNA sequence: TGTGCCAGCAGTTACAGGACGCCTACGAGCGAGCAGTACTTC. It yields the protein CASSYRTPTSEQYF.